This record covers a single T cell receptor (beta chain). Sequencing was performed with immunoSEQ multiplex PCR; in TCRdb, only in-frame clones are kept and a portion is missing. Of hundreds of thousands of clones listed, more than 70% are singletons. Everyone who took part was roughly 18 to 89 years old, and they came from 24 US areas. The sample belongs to a study of blood T cell repertoires in COVID-19. Overall study context: T cells, B-cell-depleted T cells, or PBMCs provided the cDNA or gDNA that served as material.

V lost 5 bases and J 0 bases, leaving 17 bases between the germline ends. In germline, CDR1 is MGHDK, CDR2 SYGVNS. The CDR3 extends over 17 amino acids. The sequence derives from a woman between 35 and 50 years old with acute COVID-19. V gene TRBV25-1 combines with J gene TRBJ2-4; D is possibly TRBD1 (6 bases). Sequenced material: PBMCs or T cells enriched from blood (not recorded which). The CDR3 DNA follows: TGTGCCAGCAGTTCCTCGGTGGGGGCGATAGCCAAAAACATTCAGTACTTC. Encoded protein: CASSSSVGAIAKNIQYF.